The rows below give T cell receptor beta chains drawn from one sample of a study of blood T cell repertoires in COVID-19. The data were produced by immunoSEQ multiplex PCR, yet TCRdb's version contains in-frame clones alone and is incomplete. The repertoire holds 250,000 to 300,000 clones, with 75% to 85% as singletons. Sequencing was performed on peripheral blood. These receptors all come from a man in his fifties with active or convalescent COVID-19. The CDR3 runs from the conserved cysteine through the conserved F or W. D genes are given only for firm matches. Not all rows give a size; the values are once, few, many and, for expanded clones, a class.

clone_size,j_call,d_call,v_call,cdr3_nt,cdr3_aa
NA,TRBJ1-5,TRBD1,TRBV2,TGTGCCAGCAGTGAAGCGGGGACAGGGTACAATCAGCCCCAGCATTTT,CASSEAGTGYNQPQHF
NA,TRBJ2-2,TRBD2,TRBV4-2,TGTGCCAGCAGCCAAGAAGGGCGACTAGCGGGGGGGACCGGGGAGCTGTTTTTT,CASSQEGRLAGGTGELFF
NA,TRBJ2-3,TRBD1,TRBV5-6,TGTGCCAGCAGCTTCGGGACAGGGGGCTTCACAGATACGCAGTATTTT,CASSFGTGGFTDTQYF
NA,TRBJ1-2,NA,TRBV5-1,TGCGCCAGCAGCTTGGGAGGGCACTATGGCTACACCTTC,CASSLGGHYGYTF
NA,TRBJ2-5,TRBD2,TRBV5-5,TGTGCCAGCAGCTCGCCATCGGGAGGGGAGACCCAGTACTTC,CASSSPSGGETQYF
NA,TRBJ1-2,NA,TRBV2,TGTGCCAGCAGGGAGGGCCCGGGGACGGGTGGCTACACCTTC,CASREGPGTGGYTF
NA,TRBJ1-2,NA,TRBV12-3/TRBV12-4,TGTGCCAGCAGTTTCGGTAACTATGGCTACACCTTC,CASSFGNYGYTF
NA,TRBJ1-1,TRBD1,TRBV29-1,TGCAGCGCCCAGACAGGGGGCACTGAAGCTTTCTTT,CSAQTGGTEAFF
NA,TRBJ1-2,TRBD1,TRBV5-1,TGCGCCAGCAGCCCGACAGGGGACAACGGTGGCTACACCTTC,CASSPTGDNGGYTF
NA,TRBJ1-2,NA,TRBV6-5,TGTGCCAGCAGGGTCGAAGGTGGAGGAGCCTATGGCTACACCTTC,CASRVEGGGAYGYTF
NA,TRBJ1-2,TRBD1,TRBV6-1,TGTGCCAGCAGTGCAAGAGGGGCAGGGGGCCCCTCTAACTATGGCTACACCTTC,CASSARGAGGPSNYGYTF
NA,TRBJ1-2,NA,TRBV4-1,TGCGCCAGCAGCCAGACAGCCACTAACTATGGCTACACCTTC,CASSQTATNYGYTF
once,TRBJ1-5,TRBD1,TRBV28,TGTGCCAGCAGTTTCTGGGGACAGGGGAATCAGCCCCAGCATTTT,CASSFWGQGNQPQHF
NA,TRBJ1-5,NA,TRBV7-2,TGTGCCAGCAGCCCCGACAGGTTTCAGCCCCAGCATTTT,CASSPDRFQPQHF
NA,TRBJ1-1,TRBD1,TRBV5-4,TGTGCCAGCAGCATGGGGACAGGGGGTATTTCTGAAGCTTTCTTT,CASSMGTGGISEAFF
many,TRBJ1-1,NA,TRBV18,TGTGCCAGCTCACCGTTCAGGACACAGAACACTGAAGCTTTCTTT,CASSPFRTQNTEAFF
NA,TRBJ1-6,NA,TRBV7-9,TGTGCCAGCAGCCTGAGCTCCTATAATTCACCCCTCCACTTT,CASSLSSYNSPLHF
NA,TRBJ2-2,NA,TRBV28,TGTGCCAGCAGCCGAGTCACAGGGCTAGGAACCGGGGAGCTGTTTTTT,CASSRVTGLGTGELFF
once,TRBJ1-1,TRBD1,TRBV5-1,TGCGCCAGCAGCTTTCAGGGGGCGGACACTGAAGCTTTCTTT,CASSFQGADTEAFF
few,TRBJ2-2,TRBD1,TRBV9,TGTGCCAGCAGCGCAAGGGGGCTGGGCACCGGGGAGCTGTTTTTT,CASSARGLGTGELFF
NA,TRBJ2-3,NA,TRBV5-1,TGCGCCACCAGGAAGGGGGATCGGACTTTCACAGATACGCAGTATTTT,CATRKGDRTFTDTQYF
few,TRBJ2-1,NA,TRBV7-6,TGTGCCAGCAGCGTAGTTCGGGACTTGGATGAGCAGTTCTTC,CASSVVRDLDEQFF
NA,TRBJ1-5,TRBD1,TRBV20-1,TGCAGTGCTAGTGAATATGGACAGGGCGGAAAGCCCCAGCATTTT,CSASEYGQGGKPQHF
NA,TRBJ2-5,NA,TRBV5-1,TGCGCCAGCAGCTTGGGTGTGCGGGGACGAGGATGGGAGACCCAGTACTTC,CASSLGVRGRGWETQYF
NA,TRBJ1-4,NA,TRBV14,TGTGCCAGCAGCCTGGGAGGGGTTGTTGAAAAACTGTTTTTT,CASSLGGVVEKLFF
NA,TRBJ1-5,TRBD1,TRBV28,TGTGCCACCCGACAGGGGGGTTATCAGCCCCAGCATTTT,CATRQGGYQPQHF
NA,TRBJ2-7,NA,TRBV28,TGTGCCAGCAGTTTCCCCAACCTCGGACTAGAGCAGTACTTC,CASSFPNLGLEQYF
NA,TRBJ1-5,NA,TRBV30,TGTGCCTGGAGCCCAGGGTTAAGCCAGCCCCAGCATTTT,CAWSPGLSQPQHF
NA,TRBJ2-2,NA,TRBV6-4,TGTGCCAGCAGTGCCATCCCGAACAGGGGAGGGAACACCGGGGAGCTGTTTTTT,CASSAIPNRGGNTGELFF
NA,TRBJ2-4,NA,TRBV5-4,TGTGCCAGCAGCCTCGGGGGGACATTAGCCAAAAACATTCAGTACTTC,CASSLGGTLAKNIQYF
NA,TRBJ2-5,NA,TRBV19,TGTGCCAGTAGTATAGAAGGGCAGGGAGAGACCCAGTACTTC,CASSIEGQGETQYF
NA,TRBJ2-5,TRBD2,TRBV29-1,TGCAGCGTCAATCCTAGCGGGACGGGGACCCAGTACTTC,CSVNPSGTGTQYF
NA,TRBJ2-5,TRBD1,TRBV6-5,TGTGCCAGCAGTTACACGGACAGGGTTGGGGGGGAGACCCAGTACTTC,CASSYTDRVGGETQYF
few,TRBJ2-7,NA,TRBV7-9,TGTGCCAGCAGCTTCCGTAACGAGCAGTACTTC,CASSFRNEQYF
NA,TRBJ1-1,NA,TRBV29-1,TGCAGCGCGCTTAGGGGGAACACTGAAGCTTTCTTT,CSALRGNTEAFF
NA,TRBJ2-1,TRBD2,TRBV9,TGTGCCAGCAGCCATTCTCTAGCGGGAGGGCCCCCCGATGAGCAGTTCTTC,CASSHSLAGGPPDEQFF
NA,TRBJ1-6,NA,TRBV27,TGTGCCAGCAGTTCCAGGGGTCGGAATTCACCCCTCCACTTT,CASSSRGRNSPLHF
NA,TRBJ2-1,NA,TRBV24-1,TGTGCCACCAGTGACCGGGACTCCTACCCATCTAGGGAGCAGTTCTTC,CATSDRDSYPSREQFF
NA,TRBJ1-1,NA,TRBV6-5,TGTGCCAGCAGTCCCAATCCGGAGAGAACTGAAGCTTTCTTT,CASSPNPERTEAFF
NA,TRBJ1-3,NA,TRBV28,TGTGCCAGCAGACCCGGCGGCCAAGGGGGAGGAAACACCATATATTTT,CASRPGGQGGGNTIYF
few,TRBJ2-7,NA,TRBV6-5,TGTGCCAGCAGTTACAGGGGTGCCTACGAGCAGTACTTC,CASSYRGAYEQYF
NA,TRBJ2-5,NA,TRBV11-2,TGTGCCAGCAGCCGGGGACAACAAGAGACCCAGTACTTC,CASSRGQQETQYF
NA,TRBJ1-2,TRBD1,TRBV5-1,TGCGCCAGCAGCTTGGAGGGACAGTATGGCTACACCTTC,CASSLEGQYGYTF
NA,TRBJ2-1,TRBD2,TRBV5-4,TGTGCCAGCAGCACCGGGACTAGCGGGAAGAATGAGCAGTTCTTC,CASSTGTSGKNEQFF
NA,TRBJ2-1,TRBD1,TRBV28,TGTGCCACCCGGACAGGGGCCACCAATGAGCAGTTCTTC,CATRTGATNEQFF